A single count supports the clone carrying this T cell receptor beta chain. Antigen specificity is unknown. The CDR3 spans 13 residues. Per germline, CDR1 MNHEY and CDR2 SVGAGI. V was cut by 5 bases and J by 2 bases, with 10 bases left in between. The data are from a study of cytomegalovirus exposure and HLA in healthy donors. The wider study: The 90 to 150 validation repertoires, a later analysis reported, used the same platform as the 550 to 700 repertoires from the first cohort.

The repertoire was sequenced with immunoSEQ multiplex PCR; TCRdb's copy has only in-frame clones and lacks some. The sample holds 150,000 or so clones; approximately 90% are singletons and the top ten take over 5%. General study findings and limits: In vitro, three CMV-associated chains proved specific for CMV antigens. The study put some 150 TCR beta chains on its list as cytomegalovirus-associated.

Donors were drawn from the approximately 110-subject validation cohort, separate from the approximately 620-subject first cohort. Sequenced: PBMCs. The receptor's source is a woman aged 25 to 39 in good health and CMV-seropositive. The chain recombines TRBV6-5 with TRBJ2-7; weak D call: TRBD1 (5 bases). In DNA, the CDR3 is TGTGCCAGCAGTCTAGTGGGGCCCTACGAGCAGTACTTC. Translated, it gives CASSLVGPYEQYF.